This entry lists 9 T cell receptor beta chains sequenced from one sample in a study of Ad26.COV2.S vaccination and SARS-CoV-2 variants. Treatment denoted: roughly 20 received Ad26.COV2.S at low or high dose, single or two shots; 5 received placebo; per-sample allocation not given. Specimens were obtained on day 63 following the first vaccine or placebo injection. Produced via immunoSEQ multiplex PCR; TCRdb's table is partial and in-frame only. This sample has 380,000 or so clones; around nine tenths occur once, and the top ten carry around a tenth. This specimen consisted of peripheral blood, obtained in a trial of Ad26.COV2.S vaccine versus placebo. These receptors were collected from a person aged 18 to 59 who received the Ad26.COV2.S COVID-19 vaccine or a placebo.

The CDR3 DNA reads as TGCGCCAGCAGCTTGGAAGCAGGTCCCTACGAGCAGTACTTC. Its protein is CASSLEAGPYEQYF. The chain joins TRBV5-1 to TRBJ2-7; D is uncertain. This CDR3 comprises 14 residues. Per germline, CDR1 SGHRS and CDR2 YFSETQ. With 0 bases removed from V and 2 bases from J, the gap between germline ends came to 9 bases.

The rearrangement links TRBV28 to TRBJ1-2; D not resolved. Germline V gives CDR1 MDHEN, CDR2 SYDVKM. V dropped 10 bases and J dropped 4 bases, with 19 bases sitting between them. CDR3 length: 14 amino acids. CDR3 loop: CATTPIGTSYGYTF. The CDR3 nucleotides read TGTGCCACCACCCCCATCGGCACGAGCTATGGCTACACCTTC.

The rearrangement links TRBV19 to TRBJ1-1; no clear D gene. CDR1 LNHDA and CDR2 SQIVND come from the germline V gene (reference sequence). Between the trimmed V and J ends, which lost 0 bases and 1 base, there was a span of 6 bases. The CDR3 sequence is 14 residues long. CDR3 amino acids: CASSIEYTNTEAFF. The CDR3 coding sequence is TGTGCCAGTAGTATAGAATATACGAACACTGAAGCTTTCTTT.

The DNA of the CDR3 is TGCGCCAGCAGACTAGCGGACAATGAGCAGTTCTTC. Protein product: CASRLADNEQFF. V and J are TRBV5-1 and TRBJ2-1; 8 bases map to TRBD2. The ends lost 5 bases at V and 5 bases at J; junction bases unmatched: 0. Germline CDR1 is SGHRS and CDR2 is YFSETQ. The CDR3 is made up of 12 amino acids. The full variable domain, completed using reference TRBV5-1 and TRBJ2-1, is KAGVTQTPRYLIKTRGQQVTLSCSPISGHRSVSWYQQTPGQGLQFLFEYFSETQRNKGNFPGRFSGRQFSNSRSEMNVSTLELGDSALYLCASRLADNEQFFGPGTRLTVL.

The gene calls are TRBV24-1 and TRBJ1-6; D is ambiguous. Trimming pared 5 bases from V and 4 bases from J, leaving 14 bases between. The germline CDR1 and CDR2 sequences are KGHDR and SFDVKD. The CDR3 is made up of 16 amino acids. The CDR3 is CATSAADKPYNSPLHF. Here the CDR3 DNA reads TGTGCCACCAGTGCTGCAGACAAACCATATAATTCACCCCTCCACTTT.

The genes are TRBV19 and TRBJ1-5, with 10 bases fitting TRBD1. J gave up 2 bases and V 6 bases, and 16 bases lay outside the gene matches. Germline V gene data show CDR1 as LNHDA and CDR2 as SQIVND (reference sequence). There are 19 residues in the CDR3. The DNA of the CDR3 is TGTGCCAGTAGCGCCCTAAGGACAGGGGGATTGAGGCGCAATCAGCCCCAGCATTTT. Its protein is CASSALRTGGLRRNQPQHF.

CDR3 bases: TGTGCCAGCAGTGGACAACTTCAAGAGACCCAGTACTTC. This sequence encodes CASSGQLQETQYF. V gene TRBV27 combines with J gene TRBJ2-5; perhaps TRBD1 as D (5 bases). The CDR3 consists of 13 residues. CDR1 and CDR2 (germline): MNHEY, SMNVEV (reference sequence). V gave up 5 bases and J gave up 2 bases, with 9 bases separating them.

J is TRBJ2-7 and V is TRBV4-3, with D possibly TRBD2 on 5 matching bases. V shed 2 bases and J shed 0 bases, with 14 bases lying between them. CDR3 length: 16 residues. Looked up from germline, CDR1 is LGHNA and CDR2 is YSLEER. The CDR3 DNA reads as TGCGCCAGCAGCCAACTTTACGGGGAAAGCTCCTACGAGCAGTACTTC. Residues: CASSQLYGESSYEQYF.

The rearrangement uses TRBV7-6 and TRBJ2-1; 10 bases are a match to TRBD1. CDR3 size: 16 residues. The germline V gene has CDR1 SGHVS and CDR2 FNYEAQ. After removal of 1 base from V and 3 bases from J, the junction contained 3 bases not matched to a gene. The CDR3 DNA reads TGTGCCAGCAGCTTAGGTGGGACAGGGGACTACAATGAGCAGTTCTTC. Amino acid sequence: CASSLGGTGDYNEQFF.